This passage covers 30 T cell receptor beta chains from one sample sequenced in a study of blood T cell repertoires in COVID-19. The table came from immunoSEQ multiplex PCR; TCRdb's copy has only in-frame clones and leaves some out. The sample lists roughly 400,000 clones, around 90% occurring once. Material for sequencing was PBMCs or T cells enriched from blood (not recorded which). These receptors all stem from a woman between 35 and 50 years old with acute COVID-19.

The chain is built from TRBV9 and TRBJ2-3; the D gene is possibly TRBD1 (6 bases). CDR3 length: 14 residues. With 1 base removed from V and 4 bases from J, the gap between germline ends came to 10 bases. The V gene's germline CDR1 is SGDLS and CDR2 YYNGEE. The CDR3 region is CASSVRGTADTQYF. CDR3 nucleotide sequence: TGTGCCAGCAGCGTAAGGGGGACCGCAGATACGCAGTATTTT.

The chain combines TRBV5-1 with TRBJ2-4; the match to TRBD2 covers 7 bases. Germline CDR1 SGHRS, CDR2 YFSETQ. The ends lost 4 bases at V and 0 bases at J; junction bases unmatched: 7. The length of the CDR3 is 16 residues. The CDR3 protein is CASSPLSGIAKNIQYF. The DNA for the CDR3 is TGCGCCAGCAGCCCTCTCAGCGGGATAGCCAAAAACATTCAGTACTTC.

This rearrangement joins TRBV2 to TRBJ2-1, with 9 bases lining up with TRBD1. The ends lost 4 bases at V and 6 bases at J; junction bases unmatched: 4. The germline gives CDR1 SNHLY, CDR2 FYNNEI. The CDR3 has 14 amino acids. The CDR3 sequence: CASSGDREGNEQFF. DNA of the CDR3: TGTGCCAGCAGTGGGGACAGGGAGGGCAATGAGCAGTTCTTC.

The chain is built from TRBV19 and TRBJ1-2; D might be TRBD1 (5 bases). Looked up from germline, CDR1 is LNHDA and CDR2 is SQIVND (reference sequence). The CDR3 contains 13 residues. Trimming took off 3 bases at V and 5 bases at J, with 10 bases between the two ends. In DNA form, the CDR3 reads TGTGCCAGTAGTATGGCCGGGGGATATGGCTACACCTTC. Its translation is CASSMAGGYGYTF.

The rearrangement joins TRBV15 to TRBJ1-4; D gene unclear. V dropped 0 bases and J dropped 8 bases, with 13 bases sitting between them. CDR3 size: 15 residues. The germline V gene has CDR1 LNHNV and CDR2 YYDKDF (reference sequence). The CDR3 bases are TGTGCCACCAGCAGAGATGCGAGGTTACGCGAAAAACTGTTTTTT. Amino acid sequence: CATSRDARLREKLFF.

The chain couples TRBV3-1 (or the pseudogene TRBV3-2) to TRBJ2-3; tentative D call: TRBD2 (6 bases). The germline V and J ends were trimmed by 3 bases and 7 bases, with 14 bases remaining between them. Germline values: CDR1 LGHDT, CDR2 YNNKEL (reference sequence). The CDR3 loop spans 14 amino acids. This chain's CDR3 is CASSQGSTSNTQYF. The DNA for the CDR3 is TGTGCCAGCAGCCAGGGTTCAACTAGCAATACGCAGTATTTT.

The genes are TRBV4-1 and TRBJ2-7; 7 positions agree with TRBD2. In germline, CDR1 is MGHRA, CDR2 YSYEKL. Trimming removed 0 bases from V and 1 base from J; junction bases left unmatched: 6. The CDR3 consists of 16 residues. The CDR3 nucleotides are TGCGCCAGCAGCCAAGATTTTCTGGGGGGGTCCTACGAGCAGTACTTC. It codes for CASSQDFLGGSYEQYF.

The V gene is TRBV19, the J gene TRBJ1-2; D uncertain. Trimming took off 6 bases at V and 1 base at J, with 9 bases between the two ends. The CDR3 extends over 13 amino acids. Germline-derived CDR1 and CDR2 are LNHDA and SQIVND (reference sequence). The CDR3 DNA sequence: TGTGCCAGTAGCCTACGCCTTAACTATGGCTACACCTTC. This codes for CASSLRLNYGYTF.

The V gene is TRBV7-8, the J gene TRBJ1-6; D ambiguous. Germline V CDR1 and CDR2: SGHVS, FQNEAQ. Trimming stripped 1 base from V and 4 bases from J, with 8 bases between. The CDR3 spans 15 residues. CDR3 residues: CASSLEPGYNSPLHF. The CDR3 region has the DNA TGTGCCAGCAGCTTAGAACCCGGGTATAATTCACCCCTCCACTTT.

The rearrangement uses TRBV6-5 and TRBJ2-7; TRBD1 matches at 9 bases. Looked up from germline, CDR1 is MNHEY and CDR2 is SVGAGI. Unmatched junction bases numbered 9, after V lost 4 bases and J lost 5 bases. The CDR3 consists of 15 residues. The CDR3 spells CASSSTGTGSNEQYF. For the CDR3, the DNA is TGTGCCAGCAGTTCCACCGGGACAGGGTCGAACGAGCAGTACTTC.

The gene calls are TRBV20-1 and TRBJ1-3; maybe TRBD1 (5 bases). Germline values: CDR1 DFQATT, CDR2 SNEGSKA (reference sequence). V shed 3 bases and J shed 3 bases, with 12 bases lying between them. The CDR3 length is 14 residues. The CDR3 protein is CSASRRGGGNTIYF. The CDR3 coding sequence is TGCAGTGCTAGTCGGCGGGGGGGTGGAAACACCATATATTTT.

The rearrangement links TRBV4-1 to TRBJ2-5; TRBD2 agrees at 9 bases. Germline loops: CDR1 MGHRA, CDR2 YSYEKL. Trimming at V came to 0 bases and at J to 4 bases, leaving 9 bases not matched to a gene. The CDR3 covers 17 residues. In DNA form, the CDR3 reads TGCGCCAGCAGCCAAGATCTGGCGGGGGGGCCCGGAGAGACCCAGTACTTC. Its protein is CASSQDLAGGPGETQYF.

The chain joins TRBV30 to TRBJ2-7; 7 nucleotides align to TRBD1. The germline V gene has CDR1 GTSNPN and CDR2 SVGIG (reference sequence). There are 17 residues in the CDR3. Trimming cost V 3 bases and J 2 bases; bases outside gene matches: 16. The CDR3 is CAWRPFTGALMAYEQYF. CDR3 in DNA: TGTGCCTGGAGGCCCTTTACAGGGGCCCTCATGGCCTACGAGCAGTACTTC.

This chain connects TRBV5-1 to TRBJ1-6; D possibly corresponds to TRBD1 (5 bases). From germline, CDR1 is SGHRS and CDR2 YFSETQ. The CDR3 runs to 15 residues. Trimming pared 0 bases from V and 7 bases from J, leaving 11 bases between. The CDR3 loop reads CASSLAMQGNSPLHF. CDR3 sequence (DNA): TGCGCCAGCAGCTTGGCCATGCAGGGAAATTCACCCCTCCACTTT.

V gene TRBV19 combines with J gene TRBJ1-2, with 9 positions matching TRBD1. The CDR3 contains 15 residues. CDR1 is LNHDA, CDR2 SQIVND, per germline (reference sequence). Unmatched junction bases numbered 5, after V lost 1 base and J lost 5 bases. The CDR3 loop reads CASSIAGTGHYGYTF. The DNA for the CDR3 is TGTGCCAGTAGTATAGCCGGGACAGGGCATTATGGCTACACCTTC.

V usage is TRBV6-1 and J usage is TRBJ2-5; D remains ambiguous. The ends were cut back, 2 bases at V and 7 bases at J, with 20 bases in the middle. Germline values: CDR1 MNHNS, CDR2 SASEGT. This CDR3 contains 16 residues. CDR3 bases: TGTGCCAGCAGTGAATTTGTGACGGTTCCCTCGGGGACCCAGTACTTC. Encoded protein: CASSEFVTVPSGTQYF.

In this sample, this clone turned up a few times. This chain connects TRBV19 to TRBJ2-5; 9 bases map to TRBD1. Germline trimming cut 7 bases from V and 5 bases from J; bases unmatched to any gene: 8. This CDR3 has 14 residues. The germline gives CDR1 LNHDA, CDR2 SQIVND (reference sequence). This CDR3 is CASTGTGREETQYF. The CDR3 DNA follows: TGTGCCAGTACAGGGACAGGGAGAGAGGAGACCCAGTACTTC.

The rearrangement links TRBV5-1 to TRBJ2-3; 7 bases agree with TRBD1. Per germline, CDR1 SGHRS and CDR2 YFSETQ. V lost 0 bases to trimming and J lost 0 bases; unmatched junction nucleotides: 1. There are 15 residues in the CDR3. CDR3 sequence reads: CASSLADRSTDTQYF. The CDR3 coding sequence is TGCGCCAGCAGCTTGGCGGACAGGAGCACAGATACGCAGTATTTT.

The genes are TRBV12-3 or TRBV12-4 and TRBJ1-6, with 11 bases lining up with TRBD1. V trimming: 6 bases; J trimming: 9 bases; junction bases outside the gene matches: 1. The length of the CDR3 is 13 residues. The CDR3 DNA follows: TGTGCCAGCAGAGGACAGGGGGCTTCACCCCTCCACTTT. Translated, it gives CASRGQGASPLHF.

The chain carries TRBV5-1 and TRBJ2-2, with TRBD1 matching 7 bases. In germline, CDR1 is SGHRS, CDR2 YFSETQ. The CDR3 covers 13 residues. The V and J ends lost 2 bases and 6 bases, in that order; junction bases with no gene match: 1. CDR3 nucleotide sequence: TGCGCCAGCAGCTTCCAGGGGGCCGGGGAGCTGTTTTTT. This codes for CASSFQGAGELFF.

This chain joins TRBV5-6 and TRBJ1-2, with D hard to call. Germline CDR1 reads SGHDT; CDR2 reads YYEEEE. The V end was cut by 4 bases, the J end by 5 bases, with 9 bases between. CDR3 length: 12 amino acids. Written as DNA, the CDR3 is TGTGCCAGCAGCGTCGGGTCTTATGGCTACACCTTC. Encoded protein: CASSVGSYGYTF.

The chain has TRBV7-9 and TRBJ1-1; 7 positions match TRBD1. With V trimmed by 0 bases and J by 1 base, 2 bases remained unmatched. CDR3 length: 15 residues. Germline V CDR1 and CDR2: SEHNR, FQNEAQ (reference sequence). CDR3 bases: TGTGCCAGCAGCTTAGCGCGGACAGGGAACACTGAAGCTTTCTTT. Protein: CASSLARTGNTEAFF.

The rearrangement links TRBV5-4 to TRBJ1-4, with D perhaps matching TRBD1 (5 bases). From germline, CDR1 is SGHNT and CDR2 YYREEE (reference sequence). V lost 3 bases and J lost 8, with 14 bases in between. CDR3 length: 14 residues. The CDR3 loop reads CASSYQGSREKLFF. The CDR3 nucleotides read TGTGCCAGCAGCTATCAGGGTAGCAGAGAAAAACTGTTTTTT.

The chain links TRBV19 to TRBJ2-7, with D possibly matching TRBD2 (6 bases). Between the trimmed V and J ends, which lost 2 bases and 7 bases, there was a span of 21 bases. Germline CDR1 reads LNHDA; CDR2 reads SQIVND (reference sequence). The CDR3 totals 16 residues. CDR3 region: CASSIKDVEGPWEQYF. The CDR3 DNA reads as TGTGCCAGTAGTATAAAGGACGTGGAGGGCCCGTGGGAGCAGTACTTC.

The chain couples TRBV30 to TRBJ2-1, with 12 bases matching TRBD2. The CDR3 runs 15 residues. Germline trimming cut 6 bases from V and 9 bases from J; bases unmatched to any gene: 12. Germline V lookup: CDR1 GTSNPN, CDR2 SVGIG (reference sequence). CDR3 sequence (DNA): TGTGCCTGTCGCCCAACTAGCGGGGGGTGGGGTGAGCAGTTCTTC. It encodes CACRPTSGGWGEQFF.

The V gene is TRBV14, the J gene TRBJ2-7, with D possibly being TRBD1 (6 bases). Trimming removed 4 bases from V and 0 bases from J, with 13 bases in between. The CDR3 length is 15 residues. Germline V lookup: CDR1 SGHDN, CDR2 FVKESK. CDR3 DNA: TGTGCCAGCAGCCGGAGAGGGGGAAGCTCCTACGAGCAGTACTTC. It codes for CASSRRGGSSYEQYF.

This sequence joins TRBV19 and TRBJ2-3, with a tentative D call TRBD2 (7 bases). In germline, CDR1 is LNHDA, CDR2 SQIVND (reference sequence). CDR3 length: 19 residues. V was shortened by 1 base and J by 1 base, with 21 bases between the two germline ends. The CDR3 loop reads CASSIVGGAIGLGTDTQYF. DNA of the CDR3: TGTGCCAGTAGTATAGTGGGGGGGGCGATTGGGTTAGGCACAGATACGCAGTATTTT. Full variable domain (outside the CDR3, taken from reference TRBV19 and TRBJ2-3): DGGITQSPKYLFRKEGQNVTLSCEQNLNHDAMYWYRQDPGQGLRLIYYSQIVNDFQKGDIAEGYSVSREKKESFPLTVTSAQKNPTAFYLCASSIVGGAIGLGTDTQYFGPGTRLTVL.

This clone was seen only once. This rearrangement joins TRBV5-1 to TRBJ1-1; D unclear. The CDR3 consists of 16 residues. The germline V and J ends were trimmed by 2 bases and 1 base, with 15 bases remaining between them. Germline CDR1 and CDR2: SGHRS and YFSETQ. This chain's CDR3 is CASSFSGSGGNTEAFF. The CDR3 DNA sequence: TGCGCCAGCAGCTTTAGCGGGTCGGGAGGGAACACTGAAGCTTTCTTT.

This chain joins TRBV5-1 and TRBJ2-7; perhaps TRBD1 as D (6 bases). The CDR3 spans 13 residues. V was trimmed by 4 bases and J by 3 bases, leaving 11 bases between them. CDR1 and CDR2 from the germline V gene are SGHRS and YFSETQ. CDR3 region: CASSNTGIYEQYF. CDR3 DNA sequence: TGCGCCAGCAGCAATACAGGGATCTACGAGCAGTACTTC.

V usage is TRBV27 and J usage is TRBJ2-7, with TRBD2 matching over 8 bases. Germline V gene lookup returns CDR1 MNHEY and CDR2 SMNVEV (reference sequence). Trimming removed 5 bases from V and 0 bases from J; junction bases left unmatched: 6. The CDR3 sequence is 15 residues long. As DNA, the CDR3 is TGTGCCAGCAGTATACTAGCGGAACGCTCCTACGAGCAGTACTTC. This gives the protein CASSILAERSYEQYF.